These 19 T cell receptor beta chains originate from one sample sequenced in a study of blood T cells in healthy people across ages. Together with a sample-barcoded 5' primer, a J-beta primer mix was included in a second PCR lasting roughly 6 to 12 cycles. Using its own MiXCR run on the 5' RACE reads, TCRdb lists one record per CDR3 protein. Of 710,000 or so distinct CDR3 sequences in the sample, approximately 21% were seen once. Sequenced material: blood. These receptor sequences come from a man aged 65-85 years in good health.

CDR3 sequence: CASSQEWLVNTEAFF. Here the CDR3 DNA reads TGTGCCAGCAGCCAAGAATGGTTGGTGAACACTGAAGCTTTCTTT. This sequence joins TRBV14 and TRBJ1-1; D is ambiguous. The CDR3 contains 15 residues. Germline V lookup: CDR1 SGHDN, CDR2 FVKESK. The V gene lost 0 bases and the J gene lost 0 bases, with 8 bases spanning the gap.

The J gene is TRBJ2-3, the V gene TRBV10-3, with D possibly being TRBD1 (6 bases). CDR3 length equals 15 residues. V lost 6 bases to trimming and J lost 0 bases, with 13 bases between them. Germline assignment: CDR1 ENHRY and CDR2 SYGVKD. The CDR3 sequence is CAISGNRESTDTQYF. CDR3 nucleotides: TGTGCCATCAGCGGGAACAGGGAAAGCACAGATACGCAGTATTTT.

The gene calls are TRBV28 and TRBJ2-5, with 8 bases that match TRBD1. The J call is uncertain, as TRBJ2-1 better fits the DNA end. This CDR3 region has 15 residues. Looked up from germline, CDR1 is MDHEN and CDR2 is SYDVKM. The CDR3 sequence: CASSFPGGYYNEQFF. The DNA of the CDR3 is TGTGCCAGCAGTTTTCCAGGGGGCTACTACAATGAGCAGTTCTTC.

V and J are TRBV25-1 and TRBJ1-5; no reliable D call. Per germline, CDR1 MGHDK and CDR2 SYGVNS. The CDR3 has 13 amino acids. V lost 3 bases to trimming and J lost 5 bases, with 8 bases between them. This chain's CDR3 is CASSDRPDQPQHF. The CDR3 nucleotides read TGTGCCAGCAGTGATCGGCCTGATCAGCCCCAGCATTTT.

The CDR3 reads CATRGTGGYTF. CDR3 DNA: TGTGCCACCAGGGGAACGGGTGGCTACACCTTC. This chain connects TRBV24-1 to TRBJ1-2, with unresolved D. This CDR3 contains 11 residues. Looked up from germline, CDR1 is KGHDR and CDR2 is SFDVKD. Trimming took off 7 bases at V and 7 bases at J, with 9 bases between the two ends.

The gene calls are TRBV7-2 and TRBJ2-1, with D maybe TRBD2 (5 bases). Germline CDR1 reads SGHTA; CDR2 reads FQGNSA. The CDR3 extends over 13 amino acids. With 8 bases removed from V and 6 bases from J, the gap between germline ends came to 14 bases. The CDR3 region is CASVFRGSNEQFF. The CDR3 nucleotides read TGTGCCAGCGTCTTTCGGGGTTCCAATGAGCAGTTCTTC.

The chain recombines TRBV20-1 with TRBJ1-2; no reliable D call. V was shortened by 6 bases and J by 4 bases, with 15 bases between the two germline ends. The CDR3 has 13 residues. Per the germline V gene, CDR1 is DFQATT and CDR2 is SNEGSKA (reference sequence). CDR3 sequence (DNA): TGCAGTGCACGAGAGCCCGAGGGCTATGGCTACACCTTC. Its protein product is CSAREPEGYGYTF.

CDR3 coding DNA: TGTGCCAGCAGCCGACAGGGGAATTCCAAGCAGTACTTC. Translating it yields CASSRQGNSKQYF. V usage is TRBV6-5 and J usage is TRBJ2-7; 8 nucleotides line up with TRBD1. The V segment lost 6 bases and the J segment 8 bases; nucleotides outside the gene matches: 9. Germline loops: CDR1 MNHEY, CDR2 SVGAGI. This CDR3 has 13 residues.

This clonotype was counted a few times. The chain employs TRBV14 and TRBJ1-1; 7 bases are a match to TRBD1. CDR1 and CDR2 (germline): SGHDN, FVKESK. V lost 4 bases and J lost 4; bases outside the gene matches: 9. The CDR3 extends over 15 amino acids. The CDR3 loop is CASSPKLGGFTEAFF. CDR3 sequence (DNA): TGTGCCAGCAGCCCAAAGCTAGGGGGCTTCACTGAAGCTTTCTTT.

The chain is built from TRBV12-3 or TRBV12-4 and TRBJ1-6; D might be TRBD1 (5 bases). V was trimmed by 5 bases and J by 7 bases, leaving 12 bases between them. The CDR3 is 14 amino acids. Written as DNA, the CDR3 is TGTGCCAGCAGTAAGGACATGGCCAATTCACCCCTCCACTTT. Its protein is CASSKDMANSPLHF.

The rearrangement links TRBV4-2 to TRBJ1-1; possible D gene TRBD1, 5 bases. Trimming took off 3 bases at V and 10 bases at J, with 18 bases between the two ends. CDR1 and CDR2 (germline): LGHNA, YNFKEQ. CDR3 length: 14 amino acids. This chain's CDR3 is CASSHLTTVSGAFF. The CDR3 DNA sequence: TGTGCCAGCAGCCACCTCACGACAGTTAGTGGAGCTTTCTTT.

V gene TRBV30 combines with J gene TRBJ1-2; D is undetermined. The CDR3 extends over 9 amino acids. The V gene's germline CDR1 is GTSNPN and CDR2 SVGIG (reference sequence). CDR3 coding DNA: TGTTGGGATTCGGATGGCTACACCTTC. It yields the protein CWDSDGYTF.

The CDR3 DNA follows: TGCGCCAGCAGCTGGACCGGACAGGGGGCGGAAGAAAAACTGTTTTTT. Translating it yields CASSWTGQGAEEKLFF. The chain carries TRBV5-1 and TRBJ1-4; the match to TRBD1 covers 11 bases. This CDR3 spans 16 amino acids. CDR1 is SGHRS and CDR2 is YFSETQ in the germline V gene. V shed 3 bases and J 8 bases; nucleotides not matched to a gene: 9.

This clonotype turned up a few times. The chain joins TRBV28 to TRBJ1-2; no clear D gene. Germline lookup yields CDR1 MDHEN and CDR2 SYDVKM. This CDR3 is built from 16 residues. Trimming stripped 7 bases from V and 0 bases from J, with 18 bases between. CDR3 DNA: TGTGCCAGCACCTCCTTAACCGGTTTAGCTAACTATGGCTACACCTTC. Its protein product is CASTSLTGLANYGYTF.

V usage is TRBV29-1 and J usage is TRBJ1-1, with 7 bases aligning to TRBD1. Germline V gene sequence: CDR1 SQVTM, CDR2 ANQGSEA. V trimming: 6 bases; J trimming: 6 bases; junction bases outside the gene matches: 7. CDR3 size: 12 residues. CDR3 DNA: TGCAGCGTCACACAGGGGATCGCTGAAGCTTTCTTT. It codes for CSVTQGIAEAFF.

The chain recombines TRBV18 with TRBJ1-2, with 9 bases that match TRBD1. J lost 6 bases, V lost 2 bases, and 4 bases had no gene match. CDR1 is KGHSH and CDR2 is LQKENI in the germline V gene. The CDR3 runs to 14 residues. As DNA, the CDR3 is TGTGCCAGCTCACCAGGGGACAGGGTGGATGGCTACACCTTC. This encodes CASSPGDRVDGYTF. The full variable domain, completed using reference TRBV18 and TRBJ1-2, is NAGVMQNPRHLVRRRGQEARLRCSPMKGHSHVYWYRQLPEEGLKFMVYLQKENIIDESGMPKERFSAEFPKEGPSILRIQQVVRGDSAAYFCASSPGDRVDGYTFGSGTRLTVV.

Only a few counts were recorded for this clonotype. V gene TRBV19 combines with J gene TRBJ1-2; D possibly corresponds to TRBD1 (6 bases). V was clipped by 8 bases and J by 5 bases, with 15 bases between them. The length of the CDR3 is 13 residues. CDR1 is LNHDA and CDR2 is SQIVND in the germline V gene (reference sequence). The CDR3 spells CASRLGGAYGYTF. The CDR3 coding sequence is TGTGCCAGTCGCTTGGGGGGGGCGTATGGCTACACCTTC.

This chain joins TRBV5-1 and TRBJ2-3; D is possibly TRBD2 (6 bases). CDR3 length: 15 residues. Germline values: CDR1 SGHRS, CDR2 YFSETQ. Trimming took off 0 bases at V and 4 bases at J, with 12 bases between the two ends. For the CDR3, the DNA is TGCGCCAGCAGCTTGGAGGCGGGGAGCTCAGATACGCAGTATTTT. It is translated as CASSLEAGSSDTQYF.

This clonotype has only a few counts. This chain joins TRBV7-8 and TRBJ2-6; no clear D gene. The CDR3 loop spans 13 amino acids. CDR1 SGHVS and CDR2 FQNEAQ come from the germline V gene. Trimming cost V 7 bases and J 1 base, with 5 bases left between them. The CDR3 spells CASTISGANVLTF. The CDR3 DNA reads as TGTGCCAGCACTATTTCTGGGGCCAACGTCCTGACTTTC. The full variable domain, in which reference TRBV7-8 and TRBJ2-6 provide the parts outside the CDR3, is GAGVSQSPRYKVAKRGQDVALRCDPISGHVSLFWYQQALGQGPEFLTYFQNEAQLDKSGLPSDRFFAERPEGSVSTLKIQRTQQEDSAVYLCASTISGANVLTFGAGSRLTVL.